Each of the 15 T cell receptor beta chains below was sequenced from the same sample in a study of cytomegalovirus exposure and HLA in healthy donors (dated by TCRdb to about 2017). The library was prepared using the immunoSEQ multiplex PCR assay. TCRdb's version of the immuneACCESS table is confined to in-frame rearrangements and falls short of the full clone set. An unresolved V gene accounts for under half of the shortfall where checked; the remainder is of unknown origin. Counted in this sample were roughly 120,000 clones; 90% to 95% of them appeared once. The ten largest clones take up around 1.2% of the sample. The sequencing input was PBMCs. The receptor set was obtained from a woman aged 18-35 years in good health and CMV-seronegative.

With respect to this clone: The junction and the germline gene differ at one end; a read error may be behind it. The genes are TRBV28 and TRBJ2-7; TRBD2 matches 7 bases. Germline CDR1 is MDHEN and CDR2 is SYDVKM. This CDR3 is 15 amino acids long. As DNA, the CDR3 is TGTGCCAGCAGTTTCATGAATCGACTGGGACTACCTATGAACTTC. This gives the protein CASSFMNRLGLPMNF.

This clone has more than one count but fewer than ten. The chain is built from TRBV28 and TRBJ2-1; D ambiguous. The V end lost 7 bases, the J end lost 0 bases, and 7 bases lay between the germline ends. The CDR3 is made up of 13 amino acids. The germline V gene encodes CDR1 MDHEN and CDR2 SYDVKM. The CDR3 loop is CASNGGSYNEQFF. The CDR3 DNA sequence: TGTGCCAGCAACGGCGGCTCCTACAATGAGCAGTTCTTC.

This clone was observed once. The V and J genes are TRBV18 and TRBJ1-5; 8 nucleotides line up with TRBD1. The CDR3 extends over 15 amino acids. V was clipped by 4 bases and J by 2 bases; unmatched bases: 4. From germline, CDR1 is KGHSH and CDR2 LQKENI. The CDR3 nucleotides are TGTGCCAGCTCACGCGGACAGGGTGGCAATCAGCCCCAGCATTTT. As protein: CASSRGQGGNQPQHF.

The rearrangement uses TRBV30 and TRBJ1-2; 10 bases are shared with TRBD1. V shed 0 bases and J 3 bases; nucleotides not matched to a gene: 1. Germline lookup yields CDR1 GTSNPN and CDR2 SVGIG (reference sequence). The CDR3 is 14 amino acids. The CDR3 loop reads CAWSVGTGDYGYTF. Here the CDR3 DNA reads TGTGCCTGGAGTGTCGGGACAGGGGACTATGGCTACACCTTC. Filled out from reference TRBV30 and TRBJ1-2, the complete variable domain reads SQTIHQWPATLVQPVGSPLSLECTVEGTSNPNLYWYRQAAGRGLQLLFYSVGIGQISSEVPQNLSASRPQDRQFILSSKKLLLSDSGFYLCAWSVGTGDYGYTFGSGTRLTVV.

The chain employs TRBV4-1 and TRBJ1-2; 7 nucleotides line up with TRBD1. Per germline, CDR1 MGHRA and CDR2 YSYEKL. This CDR3 is 15 amino acids long. V was pared by 3 bases and J by 8 bases, with 12 bases of the junction left unmatched. The CDR3 loop is CASSQGQGGHSGYTF. DNA of the CDR3: TGCGCCAGCAGCCAGGGTCAAGGGGGCCATAGCGGCTACACCTTC.

This sequence joins TRBV6-5 and TRBJ2-1, with a tentative D call TRBD1 (5 bases). With 9 bases removed from V and 4 bases from J, the gap between germline ends came to 13 bases. Germline CDR1 reads MNHEY; CDR2 reads SVGAGI. This CDR3 region has 13 residues. CDR3 amino acids: CASRPKGYNEQFF. CDR3 coding DNA: TGTGCCAGTCGGCCCAAGGGGTACAATGAGCAGTTCTTC.

Here the CDR3 reads CASSFQGRYTEAFF. The CDR3 nucleotides read TGTGCCAGCAGTTTTCAGGGGCGATACACTGAAGCTTTCTTT. The V gene is TRBV27, the J gene TRBJ1-1; D is perhaps TRBD1 (6 bases). The CDR3 is 14 residues long. The V end lost 3 bases, the J end lost 3 bases, and 11 bases lay between the germline ends. Germline lookup yields CDR1 MNHEY and CDR2 SMNVEV (reference sequence).

The chain uses TRBV30 and TRBJ1-2, with 8 bases matching TRBD1. The germline CDR1 and CDR2 sequences are GTSNPN and SVGIG (reference sequence). With V trimmed by 4 bases and J by 4 bases, 14 bases remained unmatched. The CDR3 has 16 residues. CDR3 loop: CAWTTNFAGGFYGYTF. The CDR3, as DNA: TGTGCCTGGACCACCAACTTTGCAGGGGGCTTCTATGGCTACACCTTC. Filled out from reference TRBV30 and TRBJ1-2, the complete variable domain reads SQTIHQWPATLVQPVGSPLSLECTVEGTSNPNLYWYRQAAGRGLQLLFYSVGIGQISSEVPQNLSASRPQDRQFILSSKKLLLSDSGFYLCAWTTNFAGGFYGYTFGSGTRLTVV.

This clone was detected a few times. The J gene is TRBJ2-2, the V gene TRBV9; no definite D call. Germline V gene lookup returns CDR1 SGDLS and CDR2 YYNGEE. Trimming took 0 bases from V and 9 from J, leaving 9 bases between them. The CDR3 length is 13 residues. The CDR3 DNA follows: TGTGCCAGCAGCGTAGTAGCCAACAGGGAGCTGTTTTTT. Translating gives CASSVVANRELFF.

Only one count was recorded for this clone. The chain links TRBV6-6 to TRBJ1-1; D is undetermined. The CDR3 has 12 amino acids. CDR1 MNHNY and CDR2 SVGAGI come from the germline V gene (reference sequence). The V end was cut by 4 bases, the J end by 8 bases, with 11 bases between. In DNA form, the CDR3 reads TGTGCCAGCAGTTCCCGAACAGCCGAAGCTTTCTTT. It translates to CASSSRTAEAFF.

The chain uses TRBV6-5 and TRBJ2-7, with D possibly being TRBD1 (6 bases). The V end was cut by 2 bases, the J end by 0 bases, with 11 bases between. This CDR3 is 15 amino acids long. CDR1 MNHEY and CDR2 SVGAGI come from the germline V gene. The CDR3 DNA is TGTGCCAGCAGTTACGGCGGACAGCTCTCCTACGAGCAGTACTTC. It yields the protein CASSYGGQLSYEQYF.

This chain links TRBV28 with TRBJ2-7, with 8 bases matching TRBD2. Germline loops: CDR1 MDHEN, CDR2 SYDVKM. This CDR3 comprises 12 residues. After removal of 8 bases from V and 3 bases from J, the junction contained 3 bases not matched to a gene. Here the CDR3 reads CASWAGGYEQYF. CDR3 DNA: TGTGCCAGCTGGGCGGGAGGCTACGAGCAGTACTTC.

J is TRBJ1-1 and V is TRBV7-8, with TRBD1 identical over 8 bases. The J segment lost 5 bases and the V segment lost 2 bases, leaving 16 bases of the junction unmatched. The CDR3 is made up of 18 amino acids. CDR1 and CDR2 from the germline V gene are SGHVS and FQNEAQ. In nucleotides, the CDR3 is TGTGCCAGCAGCTTATCCCAGACAGGGGAGTATTTCGGGACTGAAGCTTTCTTT. Its protein product is CASSLSQTGEYFGTEAFF.

J is TRBJ2-3 and V is TRBV11-2; 7 bases agree with TRBD2. The CDR3 runs 17 residues. With 1 base clipped from V and 6 bases from J, the junction kept 13 bases outside the gene matches. Germline V gene data show CDR1 as SGHAT and CDR2 as FQNNGV. CDR3 in DNA: TGTGCCAGCAGCTTAGCCGCGGGAGCTCTGCACGGGGATACGCAGTATTTT. Translated, it gives CASSLAAGALHGDTQYF. Combining the CDR3 with reference TRBV11-2 and TRBJ2-3 gives the whole variable domain EAGVAQSPRYKIIEKRQSVAFWCNPISGHATLYWYQQILGQGPKLLIQFQNNGVVDDSQLPKDRFSAERLKGVDSTLKIQPAKLEDSAVYLCASSLAAGALHGDTQYFGPGTRLTVL.

J is TRBJ2-3 and V is TRBV18; 9 bases align to TRBD2. CDR1 and CDR2 (germline): KGHSH, LQKENI. CDR3 size: 16 residues. The ends lost 0 bases at V and 2 bases at J; junction bases unmatched: 3. This CDR3 reads CASSPPAGGLTDTQYF. The CDR3 bases are TGTGCCAGCTCACCACCAGCGGGGGGCCTCACAGATACGCAGTATTTT.